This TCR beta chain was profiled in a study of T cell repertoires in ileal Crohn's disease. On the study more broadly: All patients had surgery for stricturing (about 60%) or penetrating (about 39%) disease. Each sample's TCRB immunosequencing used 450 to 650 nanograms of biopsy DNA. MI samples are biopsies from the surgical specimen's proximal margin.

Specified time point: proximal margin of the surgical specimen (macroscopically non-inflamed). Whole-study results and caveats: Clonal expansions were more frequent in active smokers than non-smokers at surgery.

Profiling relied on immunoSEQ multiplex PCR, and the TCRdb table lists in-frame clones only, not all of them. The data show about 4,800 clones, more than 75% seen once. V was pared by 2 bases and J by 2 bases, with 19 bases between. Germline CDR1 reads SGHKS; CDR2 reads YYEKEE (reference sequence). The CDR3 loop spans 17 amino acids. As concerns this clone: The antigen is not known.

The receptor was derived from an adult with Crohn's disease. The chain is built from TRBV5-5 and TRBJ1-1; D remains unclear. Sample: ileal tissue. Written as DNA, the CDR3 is TGTGCCAGCAGCTTCGAGGTGTTGTCGCGGGGTAACACTGAAGCTTTCTTT. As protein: CASSFEVLSRGNTEAFF.